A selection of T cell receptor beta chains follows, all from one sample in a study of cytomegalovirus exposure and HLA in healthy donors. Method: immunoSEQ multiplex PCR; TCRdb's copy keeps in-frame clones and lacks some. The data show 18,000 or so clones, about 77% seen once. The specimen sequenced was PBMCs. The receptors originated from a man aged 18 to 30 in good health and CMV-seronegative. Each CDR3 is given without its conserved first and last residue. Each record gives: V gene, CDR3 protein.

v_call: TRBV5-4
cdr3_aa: ASSSQNLGRYDNYNEQF

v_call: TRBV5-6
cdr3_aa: ASSPLGAGVVFGANVLT

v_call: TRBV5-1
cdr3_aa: ASGAGVYEQF

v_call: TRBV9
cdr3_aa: ASSVGTGTYEQY

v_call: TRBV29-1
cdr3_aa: SVDLPGTGANYGYT

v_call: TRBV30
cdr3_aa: AWGTGGAYQPQH

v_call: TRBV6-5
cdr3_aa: ASSSRDTSGYT

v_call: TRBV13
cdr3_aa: ASTGQGADNYGYT

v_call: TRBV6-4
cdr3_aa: ASFSRTEGSAEQY

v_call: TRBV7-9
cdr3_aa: ASSHSGENYGYT

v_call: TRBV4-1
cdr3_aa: ASSQGFQGDTEAF

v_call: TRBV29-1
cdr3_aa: SVATGGETQY

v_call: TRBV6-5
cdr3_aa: ATRGKGQGNSPFH

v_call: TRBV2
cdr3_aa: ASTGGAAEKLF

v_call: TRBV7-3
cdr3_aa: ASSLLAGTYNEQF

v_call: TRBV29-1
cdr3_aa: SAKNRAGAGAF

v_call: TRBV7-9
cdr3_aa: ASSLRAGEGEQY

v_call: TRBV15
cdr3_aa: ATSRVLGQKYEQY

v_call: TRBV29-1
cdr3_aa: SVGGYT

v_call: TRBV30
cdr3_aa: AWSPSNQPQH

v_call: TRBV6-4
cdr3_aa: ARPPCGLPGETEAF

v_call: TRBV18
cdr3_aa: ASSTGLGNTIY

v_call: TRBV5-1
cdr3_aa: ASSLESSGNSPLH

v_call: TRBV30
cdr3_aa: AWGQSYGYT

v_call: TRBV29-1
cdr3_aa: SVHQGAYGYT

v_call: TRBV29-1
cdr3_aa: SVGRSSYNEQF

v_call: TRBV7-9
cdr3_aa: ASSLGGGGINLYGYT

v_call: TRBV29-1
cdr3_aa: SVAGDEQY

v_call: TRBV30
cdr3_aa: AWGTSGGARTDTQY

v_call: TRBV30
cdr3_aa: AWSPDPTGGYGYT

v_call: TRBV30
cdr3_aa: AWSGANTDTQY

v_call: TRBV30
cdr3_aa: AWSAGRDNSPLH

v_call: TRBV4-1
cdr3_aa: ASSQDGQNTGELF

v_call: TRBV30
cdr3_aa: AFHGGMLTEAF

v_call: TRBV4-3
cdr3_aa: ASSQVGSGGEKLF

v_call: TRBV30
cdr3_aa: AWSLGDSNQPQH

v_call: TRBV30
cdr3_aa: AWSGGQGDQPQH

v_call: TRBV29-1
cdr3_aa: SVGGSSGNTIY

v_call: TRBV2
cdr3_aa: ASMAGLGTEAF

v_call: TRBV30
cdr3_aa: AWSVQQGHTEAF